One and the same sample provided the 12 T cell receptor beta chains below, sequenced in a study of beta chain features in type 1 diabetes. The sequenced template was cDNA made from the entire isolated RNA. The protocol was immunoSEQ multiplex PCR, while the TCRdb copy is restricted to in-frame clones and leaves out a portion. The sample shows about 900,000 clones, under 20% of them seen only once. Material: naive CD4+ T cells from blood. These receptors were taken from a woman aged 18-29 years in good health.

The chain uses TRBV7-3 and TRBJ2-7, with D possibly being TRBD1 or TRBD2 (6 bases each). Germline CDR1 SGHTA, CDR2 FQGTGA. This CDR3 comprises 12 residues. The V end lost 11 bases, the J end lost 3 bases, and 14 bases lay between the germline ends. CDR3 loop: CAGGPPRYEQYF. The DNA of the CDR3 is TGTGCCGGGGGGCCCCCGCGCTACGAGCAGTACTTC.

Here the CDR3 reads CASSLGTPPYSGANVLTF. In DNA, the CDR3 is TGTGCCAGCAGCTTGGGGACACCACCCTACTCTGGGGCCAACGTCCTGACTTTC. J is TRBJ2-6 and V is TRBV7-9; tentatively, D is TRBD1 (6 bases). The germline V gene encodes CDR1 SEHNR and CDR2 FQNEAQ (reference sequence). Trimming cost V 3 bases and J 0 bases, with 15 bases left between them. The CDR3 totals 18 residues.

The rearrangement uses TRBV7-2 and TRBJ2-5; weak D call: TRBD1 (5 bases). Germline lookup yields CDR1 SGHTA and CDR2 FQGNSA. Trimming left V 6 bases short and J 5 bases short, with 16 bases between. The CDR3 spans 14 residues. The CDR3 DNA reads as TGTGCCAGCAGTCGATCAGGGAAGGGGGAGACCCAGTACTTC. Residues: CASSRSGKGETQYF.

This clone was seen more than once but under ten times. This rearrangement joins TRBV27 to TRBJ2-5, with TRBD2 matching 14 bases. Per germline, CDR1 MNHEY and CDR2 SMNVEV (reference sequence). The CDR3 extends over 18 amino acids. Trimming took 0 bases from V and 3 from J; bases not matched to a gene: 6. The CDR3 protein is CASSLSGLAGVGKETQYF. The CDR3 nucleotides read TGTGCCAGCAGTTTATCGGGACTAGCGGGAGTTGGGAAAGAGACCCAGTACTTC.

V is TRBV28 and J is TRBJ2-7; TRBD2 matches at 8 bases. The V segment lost 1 base and the J segment 5 bases; nucleotides outside the gene matches: 1. This CDR3 is built from 13 residues. In germline, CDR1 is MDHEN, CDR2 SYDVKM. The CDR3 is CASSLSGGDEQYF. CDR3 in DNA: TGTGCCAGCAGTTTATCGGGGGGGGACGAGCAGTACTTC.

V gene TRBV5-1 combines with J gene TRBJ2-7; possible D gene TRBD2, 6 bases. Per the germline V gene, CDR1 is SGHRS and CDR2 is YFSETQ. This CDR3 spans 14 amino acids. V lost 4 bases to trimming and J lost 1 base, with 12 bases between them. The CDR3 sequence is CASSLSGESYEQYF. The CDR3 DNA follows: TGCGCCAGCAGCCTATCGGGGGAGTCCTACGAGCAGTACTTC. Together with reference TRBV5-1 and TRBJ2-7, the CDR3 gives the full variable domain: KAGVTQTPRYLIKTRGQQVTLSCSPISGHRSVSWYQQTPGQGLQFLFEYFSETQRNKGNFPGRFSGRQFSNSRSEMNVSTLELGDSALYLCASSLSGESYEQYFGPGTRLTVT.

This clone has only a few counts. The chain is built from TRBV28 and TRBJ2-3; 16 bases match TRBD2. Germline CDR1 and CDR2: MDHEN and SYDVKM. CDR3 length equals 15 residues. The V and J ends lost 4 bases and 9 bases, in that order; junction bases with no gene match: 4. The CDR3 spells CASSSGLAGGGTQYF. Written as DNA, the CDR3 is TGTGCCAGCAGTTCGGGACTAGCGGGAGGGGGAACGCAGTATTTT. Drawing the rest from reference TRBV28 and TRBJ2-3, the complete variable domain is DVKVTQSSRYLVKRTGEKVFLECVQDMDHENMFWYRQDPGLGLRLIYFSYDVKMKEKGDIPEGYSVSREKKERFSLILESASTNQTSMYLCASSSGLAGGGTQYFGPGTRLTVL.

In regard to this clone: This specimen includes other DNA sequences encoding the same CDR3. The V gene is TRBV20-1, the J gene TRBJ1-2; no clear D gene. V gave up 1 base and J gave up 5 bases, with 5 bases separating them. Per germline, CDR1 DFQATT and CDR2 SNEGSKA (reference sequence). The CDR3 runs to 11 residues. CDR3: CSARGGYGYTF. CDR3 bases: TGCAGTGCTAGAGGAGGTTATGGCTACACCTTC.

A few counts support this clone. The J gene is TRBJ2-1, the V gene TRBV29-1; 7 nucleotides agree with TRBD2. The V gene end was trimmed by 3 bases and the J gene end by 8 bases; junction bases not matched to a gene: 7. This CDR3 region has 13 residues. Germline V lookup: CDR1 SQVTM, CDR2 ANQGSEA. CDR3 nucleotide sequence: TGCAGCGTTGATGGTACTAGCGCATATGAGCAGTTCTTC. Translating it yields CSVDGTSAYEQFF.

This clone was seen a handful of times. The V and J genes are TRBV11-3 and TRBJ2-1; 11 nucleotides match TRBD2. CDR3 size: 13 residues. V shed 3 bases, J shed 15 bases, and the junction held 7 bases outside the gene matches. Germline CDR1 is SGHNT and CDR2 is YENEEA. The CDR3 is CASSLGLADVGFF. CDR3 DNA: TGTGCCAGCAGCTTGGGACTAGCGGATGTAGGGTTCTTC. Full variable domain (outside the CDR3, taken from reference TRBV11-3 and TRBJ2-1): EAGVVQSPRYKIIEKKQPVAFWCNPISGHNTLYWYLQNLGQGPELLIRYENEEAVDDSQLPKDRFSAERLKGVDSTLKIQPAELGDSAVYLCASSLGLADVGFFGPGTRLTVL.

This clone occurred a few times. The rearrangement links TRBV19 to TRBJ2-7, with D maybe TRBD1 (6 bases). The length of the CDR3 is 15 residues. The germline CDR1 and CDR2 sequences are LNHDA and SQIVND (reference sequence). Trimming left V 5 bases short and J 4 bases short, with 18 bases between. CDR3 sequence: CASSPNQGSRYEQYF. The CDR3 DNA sequence: TGTGCCAGTAGTCCAAACCAGGGGAGCCGTTACGAGCAGTACTTC.

This chain connects TRBV27 to TRBJ1-5; D perhaps matches TRBD1 (6 bases). The CDR3 contains 17 residues. Germline V gene lookup returns CDR1 MNHEY and CDR2 SMNVEV (reference sequence). The germline V and J ends were trimmed by 0 bases and 6 bases, with 18 bases remaining between them. The CDR3 DNA reads as TGTGCCAGCAGTTTATCGGCAGGGGAGGGACGTGGTCAGCCCCAGCATTTT. It yields the protein CASSLSAGEGRGQPQHF.